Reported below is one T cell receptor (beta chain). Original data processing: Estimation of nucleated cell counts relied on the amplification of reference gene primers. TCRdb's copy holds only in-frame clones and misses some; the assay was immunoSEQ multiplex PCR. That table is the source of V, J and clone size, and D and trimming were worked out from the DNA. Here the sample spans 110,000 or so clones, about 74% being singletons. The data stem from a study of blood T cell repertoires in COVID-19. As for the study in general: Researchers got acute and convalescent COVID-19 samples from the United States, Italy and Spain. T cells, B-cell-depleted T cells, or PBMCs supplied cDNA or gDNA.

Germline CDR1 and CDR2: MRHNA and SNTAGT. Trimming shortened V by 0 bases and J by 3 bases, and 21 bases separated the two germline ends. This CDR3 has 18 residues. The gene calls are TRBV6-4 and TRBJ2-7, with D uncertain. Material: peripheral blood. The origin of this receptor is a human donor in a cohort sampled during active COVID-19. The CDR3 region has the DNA TGTGCCAGCAGTGACTCGGTAATTGGTGCAGGTTCTTGCTACGAGCAGTACTTC. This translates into CASSDSVIGAGSCYEQYF.